The present T cell receptor beta chain was sequenced within a study of OX40 agonist ivuxolimab in advanced cancers. Here immunoSEQ multiplex PCR was the method, and the copy in TCRdb shows in-frame clones only, minus some. The table has 120,000 or so clones, roughly 95% seen once. Trimming cost V 3 bases and J 0 bases, with 10 bases left between them. Germline V gene sequence: CDR1 KGHSH, CDR2 LQKENI. This CDR3 is built from 15 residues. Patients were ineligible given autoimmune disease history or systemic immunosuppression. The TCR sequence derives from an adult with an advanced solid tumor such as melanoma, head and neck, liver or kidney cancer. The source material was CD4+ or CD8+ T cells sorted from blood, sampled in a trial of the OX40 agonist ivuxolimab. V gene TRBV18 combines with J gene TRBJ2-3; tentative D call: TRBD2 (6 bases). The CDR3 loop reads CASSPLASSTDTQYF. CDR3 DNA sequence: TGTGCCAGCTCACCTCTAGCGTCGAGCACAGATACGCAGTATTTT.